The T cell receptor (beta chain) described here comes from a study of regulatory T cells in long-lasting Graves disease. In regard to this clonotype: The antigen is not known.

Documented time point: newly diagnosed GD, antithyroid drugs for less than 3 months. Construction of the TCR library relied on RNA isolated from PBMCs. General observations from the study: Persistent disease preferred TRBV28, TRBJ1-2 and TRBJ2-5. Newly diagnosed patients had higher TCR diversity than persistent Graves' patients did.

The CDR3 sequence is 15 residues long. Germline V lookup: CDR1 SGHTA, CDR2 FQGNSA. V shed 1 base, J shed 2 bases, and the junction held 5 bases outside the gene matches. Arm-PCR of CDR3 regions with iRepertoire HTBI primers generated TCR beta libraries. TCRdb reprocessed the multiplex PCR reads via MiXCR and lists one record per CDR3 protein. The sample includes 560,000 or so distinct CDR3 sequences, about 16% of them seen just once. This sample also appeared in a second study, on T cells in Graves' hyperthyroidism and ophthalmopathy. That paper adds: The study excluded patients with uncontrolled infection, other autoimmune disease, pregnancy or lactation. Diagnosis relied on clinical symptoms, serum thyroxine and TRAb, thyroid ultrasound and orbital computed tomography.

The TCR was taken from a man between 18 and 29 years old with Graves disease. Sample: peripheral blood mononuclear cells (PBMCs), taken at new diagnosis, from a patient treated with antithyroid drugs. The V call is TRBV7-2, the J call TRBJ2-7; 7 bases line up with TRBD1. CDR3 DNA: TGTGCCAGCAGCTTAGAACAGGGGAAGACCTACGAGCAGTACTTC. It encodes CASSLEQGKTYEQYF.